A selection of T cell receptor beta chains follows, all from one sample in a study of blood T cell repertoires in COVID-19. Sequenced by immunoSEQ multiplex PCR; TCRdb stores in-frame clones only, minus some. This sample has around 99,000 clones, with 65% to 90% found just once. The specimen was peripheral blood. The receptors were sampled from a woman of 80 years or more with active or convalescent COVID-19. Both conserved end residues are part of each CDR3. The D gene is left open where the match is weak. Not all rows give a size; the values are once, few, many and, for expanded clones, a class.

CDR3: CAWGTYEQYF
DNA: TGTGCCTGGGGTACCTACGAGCAGTACTTC
size: NA
J: TRBJ2-7
D: NA
V: TRBV30

CDR3: CASSQNRVADTQYF
DNA: TGTGCCAGCAGCCAAAATCGTGTTGCAGATACGCAGTATTTT
size: once
J: TRBJ2-3
D: NA
V: TRBV3-1/TRBV3-2

CDR3: CASSITGYDEQYF
DNA: TGTGCCAGTAGTATAACAGGGTACGACGAGCAGTACTTC
size: NA
J: TRBJ2-7
D: NA
V: TRBV19

CDR3: CASSKGRQGRYNEQFF
DNA: TGTGCCAGCAGCAAAGGAAGACAGGGCCGATACAATGAGCAGTTCTTC
size: NA
J: TRBJ2-1
D: NA
V: TRBV21-1

CDR3: CASSSRQGANSPLHF
DNA: TGCGCCAGCAGCTCGCGACAGGGGGCGAATTCACCCCTCCACTTT
size: NA
J: TRBJ1-6
D: TRBD1
V: TRBV5-1

CDR3: CSASWGDSNQPQHF
DNA: TGCAGTGCTAGTTGGGGGGATAGCAATCAGCCCCAGCATTTT
size: NA
J: TRBJ1-5
D: NA
V: TRBV20-1

CDR3: CAGFGQGYTQYF
DNA: TGTGCCGGATTCGGGCAGGGATATACGCAGTATTTT
size: NA
J: TRBJ2-3
D: NA
V: TRBV6-5

CDR3: CASSLVGGVNNEQFF
DNA: TGTGCCAGCAGCTTAGTGGGAGGGGTTAACAATGAGCAGTTCTTC
size: NA
J: TRBJ2-1
D: TRBD2
V: TRBV11-1

CDR3: CASSRGTGNYGYTF
DNA: TGTGCCAGCAGCCGAGGGACAGGGAACTATGGCTACACCTTC
size: once
J: TRBJ1-2
D: TRBD1
V: TRBV4-2

CDR3: CASPGTGPDTQYF
DNA: TGTGCCAGCCCCGGGACAGGGCCAGATACGCAGTATTTT
size: NA
J: TRBJ2-3
D: TRBD1
V: TRBV5-8